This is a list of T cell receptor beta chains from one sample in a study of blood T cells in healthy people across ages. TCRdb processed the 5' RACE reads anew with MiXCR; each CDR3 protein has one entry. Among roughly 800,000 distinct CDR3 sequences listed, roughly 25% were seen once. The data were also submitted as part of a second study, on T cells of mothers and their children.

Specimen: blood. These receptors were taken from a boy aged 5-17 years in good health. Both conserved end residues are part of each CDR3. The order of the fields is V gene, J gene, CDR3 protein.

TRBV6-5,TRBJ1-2,CASRRQGSYGYTF
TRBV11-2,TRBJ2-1,CASSFSGRLAGGIGGNEQFF
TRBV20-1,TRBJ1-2,CSATPFRSGYGYTF
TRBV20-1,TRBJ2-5,CSARDYLGAWTQYF
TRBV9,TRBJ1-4,CASSARGTGEEKLFF
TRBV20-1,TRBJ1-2,CSARDPRGGGVYGYTF
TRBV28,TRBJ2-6,CASSSPRALNLSGANVLTF
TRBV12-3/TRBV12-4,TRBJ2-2,CASSSIGPDTGELFF
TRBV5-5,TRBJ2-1,CASSPSNIYNEQFF
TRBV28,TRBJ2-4,CASSLSSGGKLGIQYF
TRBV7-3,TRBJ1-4,CARGTARNEKLFF
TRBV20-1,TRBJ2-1,CSARGLAGVSGSEQFF
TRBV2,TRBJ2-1,CASSDTGTIPYNEQFF
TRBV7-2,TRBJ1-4,CASSSRGGRRKLFF
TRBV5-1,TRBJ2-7,CASSITGTEPGYEQYF
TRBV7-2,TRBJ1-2,CASSLGREIRGYTF
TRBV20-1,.,CSAPTGDPTYEQYF
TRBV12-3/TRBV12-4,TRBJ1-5,CASGAAEGQPQHF
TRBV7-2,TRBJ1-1,CASSLARVMDTEAFF
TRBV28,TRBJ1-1,CASRGRGSTEAFF
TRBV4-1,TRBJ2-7,CASSKTTGEASYEQYF
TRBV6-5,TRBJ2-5,CASSYTSLGTQYF
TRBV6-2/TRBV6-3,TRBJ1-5,CASTSVQGQPQHF
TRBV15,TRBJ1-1,CATSSPGQGASNTEAFF
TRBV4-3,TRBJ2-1,CASSQDLGRSDEQFF
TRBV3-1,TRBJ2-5,CASSQEPSSGLGETQYF
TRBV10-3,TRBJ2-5,CAISEPDREETQYF
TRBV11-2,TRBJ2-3,CASSLARSGGRTDTQYF